The 20 T cell receptor beta chains in this list originate from one sample, sequenced in a study of T cell repertoires in cytomegalovirus infection. TCRdb reprocessed the reads with MiXCR, giving one entry per CDR3 protein. This table holds about 110,000 distinct CDR3 sequences, over 9% found once. These receptors' targets are unknown. Sequenced material: PBMCs, sequenced either directly or after in vitro stimulation (not recorded which). The source of these receptors is a human donor in good health (CMV status not recorded). Some clones in this sample may be carry-over from other donors' samples.

This clonotype was observed a few times. This chain connects TRBV14 to TRBJ2-5; no clear D. Germline V lookup: CDR1 SGHDN, CDR2 FVKESK. V was trimmed by 3 bases and J by 5 bases, leaving 4 bases between them. The CDR3 extends over 11 amino acids. The CDR3: CASSHVETQYF. As DNA, the CDR3 is TGTGCCAGCAGCCACGTGGAGACCCAGTACTTC. The full variable domain, completed using reference TRBV14 and TRBJ2-5, is EAGVTQFPSHSVIEKGQTVTLRCDPISGHDNLYWYRRVMGKEIKFLLHFVKESKQDESGMPNNRFLAERTGGTYSTLKVQPAELEDSGVYFCASSHVETQYFGPGTRLLVL.

This clonotype was seen many times. The genes are TRBV7-2 and TRBJ2-1; 7 bases are shared with TRBD1. The V segment lost 1 base and the J segment 5 bases; nucleotides outside the gene matches: 2. This CDR3 region has 14 residues. The germline gives CDR1 SGHTA, CDR2 FQGNSA. The CDR3 protein is CASSLGQGNNEQFF. The CDR3 coding sequence is TGTGCCAGCAGCTTAGGACAGGGAAACAATGAGCAGTTCTTC.

This clonotype came up a few times. The V gene is TRBV10-3, the J gene TRBJ2-7; D remains unclear. Trimming took 0 bases from V and 0 from J, leaving 9 bases between them. Germline V lookup: CDR1 ENHRY, CDR2 SYGVKD. The CDR3 runs to 15 residues. CDR3 coding DNA: TGTGCCATCAGTGAGTCTGACCTTTACTCCTACGAGCAGTACTTC. Its translation: CAISESDLYSYEQYF.

The table lists this clonotype with many counts. The chain links TRBV12-3 or TRBV12-4 to TRBJ1-4, with D possibly matching TRBD1 (6 bases). V was clipped by 5 bases and J by 3 bases, with 16 bases between them. CDR3 length equals 16 residues. The CDR3 coding sequence is TGTGCCAGCAGTCCCCCTCGGGGGCTATCTAATGAAAAACTGTTTTTT. It is translated as CASSPPRGLSNEKLFF.

The chain recombines TRBV2 with TRBJ1-1; D is uncertain. This CDR3 is built from 15 residues. Deletions cut 6 bases from V and 3 bases from J, with 17 bases between. Germline V CDR1 and CDR2: SNHLY, FYNNEI. The CDR3 region is CASRPIRGWDTEAFF. The CDR3 bases are TGTGCCAGCAGACCCATTCGGGGTTGGGACACTGAAGCTTTCTTT.

The chain joins TRBV6-2 or TRBV6-3 to TRBJ2-1, with no clear D. Germline V gene data show CDR1 as MNHEY and CDR2 as SVGEGT. The CDR3 spans 14 residues. Trimming removed 2 bases at V and 0 bases at J, with 5 bases between. In DNA, the CDR3 is TGTGCCAGCAGTTACAAGGTCTCCTACAATGAGCAGTTCTTC. Amino acid sequence: CASSYKVSYNEQFF.

There are many counts of this clonotype. The chain joins TRBV7-8 to TRBJ1-5; the match to TRBD1 covers 10 bases. V dropped 1 base and J dropped 1; count of bases not matched to a gene: 1. CDR3 length equals 16 residues. CDR1 is SGHVS and CDR2 is FQNEAQ in the germline V gene. CDR3 sequence: CASSLGDRGSNQPQHF. For the CDR3, the DNA is TGTGCCAGCAGCTTAGGGGACAGGGGAAGCAATCAGCCCCAGCATTTT. The full variable domain, its missing parts supplied by reference TRBV7-8 and TRBJ1-5, is GAGVSQSPRYKVAKRGQDVALRCDPISGHVSLFWYQQALGQGPEFLTYFQNEAQLDKSGLPSDRFFAERPEGSVSTLKIQRTQQEDSAVYLCASSLGDRGSNQPQHFGDGTRLSIL.

With respect to this clonotype: A much larger clone differs by one base, so this may be a read error. V usage is TRBV6-2 or TRBV6-3 and J usage is TRBJ2-7; 11 positions match TRBD1. The CDR3 totals 16 residues. Germline CDR1 MNHEY, CDR2 SVGEGT. CDR3 protein: CPSSYGVGTGGSEQYF. In DNA form, the CDR3 reads TGTCCCAGCAGTTACGGAGTCGGGACAGGGGGTTCAGAGCAGTACTTC.

This clonotype was counted ten times or more. V usage is TRBV19 and J usage is TRBJ1-5; possible D gene TRBD1, 6 bases. The V end lost 10 bases, the J end lost 9 bases, and 19 bases lay between the germline ends. The CDR3 runs to 13 residues. In germline, CDR1 is LNHDA, CDR2 SQIVND (reference sequence). The CDR3 DNA reads as TGTGCCACCAGCGTGGAGGGGGGAGGGCCCCAGCATTTT. Translating gives CATSVEGGGPQHF.

The sample holds many counts of this clonotype. V gene TRBV7-2 combines with J gene TRBJ1-1; D unresolved. V dropped 2 bases and J dropped 1 base, with 8 bases sitting between them. Germline V lookup: CDR1 SGHTA, CDR2 FQGNSA. The CDR3 is made up of 14 amino acids. The CDR3 nucleotides read TGTGCCAGCAGCTTAATTTTGGGGAACACTGAAGCTTTCTTT. This gives the protein CASSLILGNTEAFF.

J is TRBJ1-2 and V is TRBV7-2; D gene uncertain. V shed 1 base and J shed 8 bases, with 8 bases lying between them. Germline V gene sequence: CDR1 SGHTA, CDR2 FQGNSA. The CDR3 length is 12 residues. DNA for the CDR3: TGTGCCAGCAGCTTAGGTCAGAAGGGCTACACCTTC. Encoded protein: CASSLGQKGYTF.

The sample holds many counts of this clonotype. This chain joins TRBV7-2 and TRBJ2-3; 7 nucleotides align to TRBD1. Germline trimming cut 5 bases from V and 4 bases from J; bases unmatched to any gene: 3. This CDR3 is built from 13 residues. Germline lookup yields CDR1 SGHTA and CDR2 FQGNSA. The CDR3 coding sequence is TGTGCCAGCAGCCCCGGGACAGCAGATACGCAGTATTTT. This sequence encodes CASSPGTADTQYF.

This clonotype was seen many times. The chain combines TRBV7-2 with TRBJ2-3; possible D gene TRBD2, 5 bases. The CDR3 covers 13 residues. V was pared by 5 bases and J by 3 bases, with 9 bases between. Germline loops: CDR1 SGHTA, CDR2 FQGNSA. CDR3 protein: CASSVGVTDTQYF. DNA of the CDR3: TGTGCCAGCAGCGTGGGAGTTACAGATACGCAGTATTTT.

This clonotype occurred many times. V and J are TRBV10-1 and TRBJ2-1; TRBD2 aligns across 10 bases. In germline, CDR1 is WNHNN, CDR2 SYGVQD (reference sequence). The V and J ends lost 0 bases and 4 bases, in that order; junction bases with no gene match: 0. The CDR3 totals 15 residues. CDR3 sequence: CASSESAGGYNEQFF. The CDR3 nucleotides are TGCGCCAGCAGTGAGTCAGCGGGAGGGTACAATGAGCAGTTCTTC.

This clonotype was observed a handful of times. The V call is TRBV6-2 or TRBV6-3, the J call TRBJ2-1; perhaps TRBD2 as D (6 bases). The CDR3 totals 17 residues. The V end lost 6 bases, the J end lost 3 bases, and 21 bases lay between the germline ends. Germline CDR1 MNHEY, CDR2 SVGEGT. CDR3 loop: CASSQFGVADFYNEQFF. In DNA form, the CDR3 reads TGTGCCAGCAGCCAGTTCGGGGTAGCGGACTTCTACAATGAGCAGTTCTTC.

On this clonotype itself: Germline is not matched at one junction end, which may reflect a read error. J is TRBJ1-2 and V is TRBV28, with TRBD1 as a possible D gene (6 bases). CDR3 length equals 13 residues. Germline CDR1 reads MDHEN; CDR2 reads SYDVKM. The CDR3 DNA reads as TGTGCCAACAGTAGGGGACACCTCTATGGCTACACCTTC. Translation gives CANSRGHLYGYTF.

The table lists this clonotype with many counts. The junction and the germline gene differ at one end; a read error may be behind it. CDR3 residues: CASSLGQANTGELFF. In nucleotides, the CDR3 is TGTGCCAGCAGCTTAGGACAGGCGAATACCGGGGAGCTGTTTTTT. The rearrangement links TRBV7-2 to TRBJ2-2; TRBD1 might be the D (6 bases). The CDR3 runs 15 residues. Germline values: CDR1 SGHTA, CDR2 FQGNSA.

The chain joins TRBV29-1 to TRBJ2-5, with 11 bases that match TRBD2. Germline CDR1 is SQVTM and CDR2 is ANQGSEA. The length of the CDR3 is 14 residues. V shed 6 bases, J shed 5 bases, and the junction held 8 bases outside the gene matches. The CDR3 region is CSVLAGGSFETQYF. DNA of the CDR3: TGCAGCGTCCTAGCGGGAGGATCCTTCGAGACCCAGTACTTC.

This clonotype was seen many times. The rearrangement links TRBV7-2 to TRBJ2-7; D unclear. V was cut by 3 bases and J by 5 bases, with 11 bases left in between. The CDR3 consists of 13 residues. In germline, CDR1 is SGHTA, CDR2 FQGNSA. CDR3 DNA sequence: TGTGCCAGCAGCTTTTCAAGTCGGAACGAGCAGTACGTC. This encodes CASSFSSRNEQYV.

This sequence joins TRBV19 and TRBJ2-2; perhaps TRBD2 as D (6 bases). Germline CDR1 LNHDA, CDR2 SQIVND (reference sequence). The CDR3 has 14 residues. Trimming pared 3 bases from V and 6 bases from J, leaving 11 bases between. As DNA, the CDR3 is TGTGCCAGTAGTATCGCCAGCGGGTCCGGGGAGCTGTTTTTT. This translates into CASSIASGSGELFF.